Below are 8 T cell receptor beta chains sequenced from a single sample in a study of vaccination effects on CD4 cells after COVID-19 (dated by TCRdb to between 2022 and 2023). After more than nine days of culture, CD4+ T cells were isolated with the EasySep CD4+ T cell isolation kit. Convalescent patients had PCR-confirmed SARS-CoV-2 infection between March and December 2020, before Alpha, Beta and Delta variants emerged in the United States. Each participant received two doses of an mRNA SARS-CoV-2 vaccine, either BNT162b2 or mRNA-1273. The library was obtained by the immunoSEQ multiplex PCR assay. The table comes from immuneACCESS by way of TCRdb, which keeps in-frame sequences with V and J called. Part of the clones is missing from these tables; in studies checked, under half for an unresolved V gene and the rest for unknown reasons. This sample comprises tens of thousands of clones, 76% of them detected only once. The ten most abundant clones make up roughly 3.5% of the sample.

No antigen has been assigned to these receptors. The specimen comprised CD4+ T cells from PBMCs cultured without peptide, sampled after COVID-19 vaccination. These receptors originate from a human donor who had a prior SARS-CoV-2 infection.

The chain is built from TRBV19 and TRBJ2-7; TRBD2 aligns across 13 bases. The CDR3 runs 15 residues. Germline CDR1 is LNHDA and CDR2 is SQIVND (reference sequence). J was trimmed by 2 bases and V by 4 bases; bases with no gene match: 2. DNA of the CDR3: TGTGCCAGTAGTAAGGGACTAGCGGGACCCTACGAGCAGTACTTC. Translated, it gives CASSKGLAGPYEQYF.

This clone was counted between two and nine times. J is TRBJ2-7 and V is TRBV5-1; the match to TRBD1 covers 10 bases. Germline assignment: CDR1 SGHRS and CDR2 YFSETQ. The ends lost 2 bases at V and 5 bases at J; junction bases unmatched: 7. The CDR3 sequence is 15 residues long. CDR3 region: CASSFIPGQGNEQYF. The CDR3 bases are TGCGCCAGCAGCTTCATTCCGGGACAGGGGAACGAGCAGTACTTC.

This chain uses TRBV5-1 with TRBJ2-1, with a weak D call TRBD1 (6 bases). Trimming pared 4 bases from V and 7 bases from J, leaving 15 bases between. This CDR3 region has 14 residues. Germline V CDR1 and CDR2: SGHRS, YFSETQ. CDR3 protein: CASSVPGHLNEQFF. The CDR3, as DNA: TGCGCCAGCAGCGTACCGGGACACCTTAATGAGCAGTTCTTC.

CDR3 amino acids: CASSLRVGSSYNSPLHF. Here the CDR3 DNA reads TGCGCCAGCAGCTTACGTGTTGGGAGCTCCTATAATTCACCCCTCCACTTT. The chain recombines TRBV5-1 with TRBJ1-6; D not resolved. V lost 2 bases and J lost 0, with 12 bases in between. CDR1 SGHRS and CDR2 YFSETQ come from the germline V gene. The CDR3 loop spans 17 amino acids.

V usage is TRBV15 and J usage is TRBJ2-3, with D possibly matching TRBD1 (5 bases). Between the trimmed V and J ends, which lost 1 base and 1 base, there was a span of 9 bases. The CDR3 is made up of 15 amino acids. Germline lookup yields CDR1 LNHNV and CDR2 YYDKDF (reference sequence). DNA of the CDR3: TGTGCCACCAGCAGAGGAGTAGGGGGCACAGATACGCAGTATTTT. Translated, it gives CATSRGVGGTDTQYF. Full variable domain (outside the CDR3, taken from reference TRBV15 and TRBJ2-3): DAMVIQNPRYQVTQFGKPVTLSCSQTLNHNVMYWYQQKSSQAPKLLFHYYDKDFNNEADTPDNFQSRRPNTSFCFLDIRSPGLGDTAMYLCATSRGVGGTDTQYFGPGTRLTVL.

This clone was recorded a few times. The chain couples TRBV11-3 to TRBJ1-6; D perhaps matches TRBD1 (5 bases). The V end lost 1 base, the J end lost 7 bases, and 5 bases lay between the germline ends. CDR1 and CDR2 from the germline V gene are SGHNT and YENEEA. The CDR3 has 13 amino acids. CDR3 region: CASSLGGNSPLHF. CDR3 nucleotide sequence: TGTGCCAGCAGCTTAGGGGGCAATTCACCCCTCCACTTT.

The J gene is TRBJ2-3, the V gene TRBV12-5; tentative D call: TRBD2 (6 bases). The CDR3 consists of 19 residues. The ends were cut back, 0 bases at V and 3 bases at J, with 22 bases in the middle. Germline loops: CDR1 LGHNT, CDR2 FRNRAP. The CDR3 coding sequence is TGTGCTAGTGGTTTGGTAGGGAATCGTATAGTGCTAGCGACAGATACGCAGTATTTT. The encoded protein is CASGLVGNRIVLATDTQYF. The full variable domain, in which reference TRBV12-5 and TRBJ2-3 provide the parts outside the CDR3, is DARVTQTPRHKVTEMGQEVTMRCQPILGHNTVFWYRQTMMQGLELLAYFRNRAPLDDSGMPKDRFSAEMPDATLATLKIQPSEPRDSAVYFCASGLVGNRIVLATDTQYFGPGTRLTVL.

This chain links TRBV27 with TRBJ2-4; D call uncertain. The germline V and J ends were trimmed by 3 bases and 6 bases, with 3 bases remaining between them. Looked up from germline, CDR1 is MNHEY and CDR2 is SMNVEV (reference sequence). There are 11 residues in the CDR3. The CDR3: CASSFRNIQYF. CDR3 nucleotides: TGTGCCAGCAGTTTCCGAAACATTCAGTACTTC.